Listed below are T cell receptor beta chains from one sample, sequenced in a study of shared clonotypes between healthy human individuals. The table came from immunoSEQ multiplex PCR; TCRdb's copy has only in-frame clones and leaves some out. The sample lists under 350,000 clones, 87% seen once, with 15% to 20% in the top ten. Material for sequencing was memory CD8+ T cells sorted from blood. The source of these receptors is a man younger than 30 in good health. Both conserved end residues are part of each CDR3. Each record gives: J gene, V gene, clone size, D gene, CDR3 protein, CDR3 DNA. D genes are given only for firm matches. Not every row has a clone size; where given, it reads once, few, many or a size class.

J: TRBJ1-1; V: TRBV5-3; size: -; D: -; CDR3: CASSEDSNTEAFF; DNA: TGTGCCAGCAGCGAGGACAGTAACACTGAAGCTTTCTTT
J: TRBJ2-1; V: TRBV5-8; size: -; D: TRBD2; CDR3: CASSLGLAGNEQFF; DNA: TGTGCCAGCAGCTTGGGACTAGCGGGCAATGAGCAGTTCTTC
J: TRBJ2-1; V: TRBV19; size: -; D: TRBD1; CDR3: CASRVPGQYNEQFF; DNA: TGTGCCAGTAGGGTCCCGGGACAGTACAATGAGCAGTTCTTC
J: TRBJ2-1; V: TRBV27; size: few; D: -; CDR3: CASGYNEQFF; DNA: TGTGCCAGCGGTTACAATGAGCAGTTCTTC
J: TRBJ2-1; V: TRBV5-1; size: -; D: -; CDR3: CASSLAPGVPEGQFF; DNA: TGCGCCAGCAGCTTGGCCCCCGGCGTCCCGGAGGGGCAGTTCTTC
J: TRBJ2-3; V: TRBV10-3; size: -; D: -; CDR3: CAISGLLLGEDTQYF; DNA: TGTGCCATCAGCGGCCTCCTCTTGGGGGAGGATACGCAGTATTTT
J: TRBJ2-7; V: TRBV7-9; size: -; D: TRBD1; CDR3: CASSGDSPREQYF; DNA: TGTGCCAGCAGCGGGGACAGTCCTCGGGAGCAGTACTTC
J: TRBJ2-2; V: TRBV13; size: -; D: -; CDR3: CASSWGPGELFF; DNA: TGTGCCAGCAGCTGGGGGCCCGGGGAGCTGTTTTTT
J: TRBJ2-7; V: TRBV6-6; size: many; D: -; CDR3: CASTTKRPHSDEQYF; DNA: TGTGCCAGCACCACGAAGCGGCCTCACAGCGACGAGCAGTACTTC
J: TRBJ1-2; V: TRBV2; size: once; D: -; CDR3: CASSEEYYYGYTF; DNA: TGTGCCAGCAGCGAAGAGTACTACTATGGCTACACCTTC
J: TRBJ2-1; V: TRBV5-4; size: -; D: TRBD2; CDR3: CASSFSVSLAGGVYNEQFF; DNA: TGTGCCAGCAGCTTCAGTGTATCACTAGCGGGAGGCGTTTACAATGAGCAGTTCTTC
J: TRBJ2-7; V: TRBV29-1; size: -; D: TRBD1; CDR3: CSVEGQSGYEQYF; DNA: TGCAGCGTTGAGGGACAGAGTGGCTACGAGCAGTACTTC
J: TRBJ1-4; V: TRBV5-1; size: -; D: TRBD1; CDR3: CASSLVAGGKIEKLFF; DNA: TGCGCCAGCAGCTTGGTAGCAGGGGGCAAGATTGAAAAACTGTTTTTT
J: TRBJ2-1; V: TRBV30; size: -; D: TRBD2; CDR3: CAWSVGGGNEQFF; DNA: TGTGCCTGGAGTGTAGGCGGGGGCAATGAGCAGTTCTTC
J: TRBJ1-1; V: TRBV6-1; size: -; D: TRBD1; CDR3: CATATLTGPRFF; DNA: TGTGCCACCGCCACCCTGACAGGGCCGCGTTTCTTT
J: TRBJ1-2; V: TRBV5-1; size: few; D: -; CDR3: CASSLEGLEGKDYTF; DNA: TGCGCCAGCAGCTTGGAGGGATTGGAGGGGAAGGACTACACCTTC
J: TRBJ2-7; V: TRBV6-1; size: -; D: -; CDR3: CASSEARGGAYEQYF; DNA: TGTGCCAGCAGTGAAGCCCGAGGGGGGGCCTACGAGCAGTACTTC
J: TRBJ2-3; V: TRBV7-9; size: medium-sized; D: -; CDR3: CASSLYLGGTDTQYF; DNA: TGTGCCAGCAGCTTATATCTTGGAGGGACAGATACGCAGTATTTT
J: TRBJ2-7; V: TRBV7-9; size: -; D: TRBD1; CDR3: CASSLDRVGEQYF; DNA: TGTGCCAGCAGTTTGGACAGGGTAGGCGAGCAGTACTTC
J: TRBJ1-5; V: TRBV2; size: -; D: -; CDR3: CASSEGEGDQPQHF; DNA: TGTGCCAGCAGTGAAGGGGAGGGCGATCAGCCCCAGCATTTT
J: TRBJ2-7; V: TRBV27; size: -; D: TRBD2; CDR3: CASSIGLAGGPYEQYF; DNA: TGTGCCAGCAGTATCGGACTAGCGGGGGGGCCCTACGAGCAGTACTTC
J: TRBJ1-6; V: TRBV28; size: -; D: TRBD1; CDR3: CASSLRSGGRYFSNSPLHF; DNA: TGTGCCAGCAGTTTAAGGTCAGGGGGCAGATACTTTTCTAATTCACCCCTCCACTTT
J: TRBJ1-1; V: TRBV25-1; size: once; D: -; CDR3: CASSLWNTEAFF; DNA: TGTGCCAGCAGTCTATGGAACACTGAAGCTTTCTTT
J: TRBJ2-2; V: TRBV27; size: -; D: TRBD2; CDR3: CASSLLWGLASPGELFF; DNA: TGTGCCAGCAGTTTACTTTGGGGACTAGCGTCGCCCGGGGAGCTGTTTTTT
J: TRBJ1-1; V: TRBV19; size: -; D: -; CDR3: CASSIRAVHTEAFF; DNA: TGTGCCAGTAGTATAAGAGCGGTCCACACTGAAGCTTTCTTT
J: TRBJ2-1; V: TRBV25-1; size: -; D: -; CDR3: CASSESELPGLGEQFF; DNA: TGTGCCAGCAGTGAATCGGAACTACCAGGCCTCGGGGAGCAGTTCTTC
J: TRBJ2-7; V: TRBV7-9; size: -; D: -; CDR3: CASSSPGFSYEQYF; DNA: TGTGCCAGCAGCTCCCCGGGGTTCTCCTACGAGCAGTACTTC
J: TRBJ1-4; V: TRBV4-1; size: -; D: -; CDR3: CASSQGGTYEKLFF; DNA: TGCGCCAGCAGCCAAGGAGGGACGTATGAAAAACTGTTTTTT
J: TRBJ2-7; V: TRBV11-1; size: -; D: -; CDR3: CASSLGGDSSYEQYF; DNA: TGTGCCAGCAGCTTAGGAGGGGACTCTTCCTACGAGCAGTACTTC
J: TRBJ2-1; V: TRBV5-1; size: -; D: -; CDR3: CASSGNNEQFF; DNA: TGCGCCAGCAGCGGTAACAATGAGCAGTTCTTC
J: TRBJ1-5; V: TRBV2; size: -; D: -; CDR3: CASSDPSVDSNQPQHF; DNA: TGTGCCAGCAGCGATCCTTCGGTAGATAGCAATCAGCCCCAGCATTTT
J: TRBJ1-1; V: TRBV9; size: -; D: TRBD1; CDR3: CASSIGQGGTEAFF; DNA: TGTGCCAGCAGCATCGGACAGGGAGGGACTGAAGCTTTCTTT
J: TRBJ1-5; V: TRBV11-3; size: few; D: TRBD1; CDR3: CASSLDRDRGTRYSNQPQHF; DNA: TGTGCCAGCAGCTTAGATCGGGACAGGGGGACCAGGTATAGCAATCAGCCCCAGCATTTT
J: TRBJ2-7; V: TRBV10-1; size: -; D: -; CDR3: CASSRGAGTQYF; DNA: TGCGCCAGCAGTCGCGGGGCGGGGACGCAGTACTTC
J: TRBJ2-7; V: TRBV10-3; size: -; D: TRBD2; CDR3: CAIRAPPRSGRISEQYF; DNA: TGTGCCATCAGGGCCCCTCCGAGGAGCGGGAGGATAAGCGAGCAGTACTTC
J: TRBJ2-7; V: TRBV7-9; size: -; D: -; CDR3: CASSLFGEQYF; DNA: TGTGCCAGCAGCTTATTCGGAGAGCAGTACTTC
J: TRBJ2-7; V: TRBV5-6; size: -; D: -; CDR3: CASSLGPTGEQYF; DNA: TGTGCCAGCAGCTTAGGGCCCACCGGCGAGCAGTACTTC
J: TRBJ2-3; V: TRBV7-8; size: -; D: TRBD2; CDR3: CASSLRLAGGPGTDTQYF; DNA: TGTGCCAGCAGCTTACGACTAGCGGGGGGGCCGGGCACAGATACGCAGTATTTT
J: TRBJ2-7; V: TRBV7-2; size: -; D: -; CDR3: CASSLDPGYEQYF; DNA: TGTGCCAGCAGCTTAGACCCAGGGTACGAGCAGTACTTC
J: TRBJ2-4; V: TRBV5-8; size: -; D: TRBD2; CDR3: CASSYGGTKNIQYF; DNA: TGTGCCAGCAGCTACGGGGGGACCAAAAACATTCAGTACTTC
J: TRBJ1-2; V: TRBV6-5; size: -; D: TRBD1; CDR3: CASSYLDREGGYGYTF; DNA: TGTGCCAGCAGTTACTTGGACAGGGAGGGAGGCTATGGCTACACCTTC
J: TRBJ1-1; V: TRBV14; size: -; D: TRBD1; CDR3: CASALQGMGTEAFF; DNA: TGTGCCAGCGCCCTACAGGGGATGGGCACTGAAGCTTTCTTT
J: TRBJ2-1; V: TRBV5-8; size: -; D: TRBD1; CDR3: CASSPGGASYNEQFF; DNA: TGTGCCAGCAGTCCAGGGGGCGCTTCGTACAATGAGCAGTTCTTC